The sequence of this TCR beta chain was determined in a study of blood T cell repertoires in COVID-19. Study background: Acute-phase and convalescent COVID-19 samples originated in the United States, Italy and Spain. T cells, B-cell-depleted T cells, or PBMCs supplied cDNA or gDNA.

Authors' analysis steps: Amplification of reference gene primers provided the estimated nucleated cell counts. Sequencing used immunoSEQ multiplex PCR; TCRdb keeps in-frame clones, though not all of them. From that table come the V and J calls and clone size; the DNA was used to work out D and trimming. This sample has approximately 74,000 clones; over 70% occur once, and the top ten carry around 2.3%. The V end was cut by 0 bases, the J end by 3 bases, with 11 bases between. This CDR3 contains 14 residues. Germline values: CDR1 GTSNPN, CDR2 SVGIG (reference sequence). The J gene is TRBJ1-1, the V gene TRBV30; the D gene is possibly TRBD1 (5 bases). Sequenced material: peripheral blood. This sequence originates from a man older than 75 with active or convalescent COVID-19. The CDR3 reads CAWSVRGTDTEAFF. Here the CDR3 DNA reads TGTGCCTGGAGTGTACGGGGGACGGACACTGAAGCTTTCTTT.